This T cell receptor beta chain was documented in a study of CD8 T cell repertoires and HIV-1 epitope variants. In the study overall: Separate wells received one of Twenty-five Gag or Nef variant peptides.

The data were produced by immunoSEQ multiplex PCR, yet TCRdb's version contains in-frame clones alone and is incomplete. The sample shows more than 4,500 clones, around 65% of them seen only once. This clone has a handful of counts. The target antigen is unknown. Sequenced input: cultured CD8+ T cells derived from PBMCs. The source of this sequence is a male donor with HIV.

As DNA, the CDR3 is TGTGCCAGCAGCTTGGACAATCAGCCCCAGCATTTT. As protein: CASSLDNQPQHF. The chain links TRBV5-4 to TRBJ1-5; D remains unclear. The germline gives CDR1 SGHNT, CDR2 YYREEE (reference sequence). V lost 0 bases and J 3 bases, leaving 1 base between the germline ends. This CDR3 is 12 amino acids long.